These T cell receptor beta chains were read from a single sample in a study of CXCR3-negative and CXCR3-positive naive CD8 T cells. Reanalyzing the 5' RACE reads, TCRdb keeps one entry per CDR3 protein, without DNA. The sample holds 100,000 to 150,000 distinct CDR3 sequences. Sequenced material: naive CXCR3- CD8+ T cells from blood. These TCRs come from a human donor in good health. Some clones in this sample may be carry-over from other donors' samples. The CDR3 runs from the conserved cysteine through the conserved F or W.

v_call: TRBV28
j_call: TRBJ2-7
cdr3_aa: CASSLRGLAGAYEQYF

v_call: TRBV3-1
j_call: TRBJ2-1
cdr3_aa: CASSPLLAGDYNEQFF

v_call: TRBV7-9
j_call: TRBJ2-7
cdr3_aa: CASSYGTSTYEQYF

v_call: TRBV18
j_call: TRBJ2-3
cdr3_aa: CASSPTWGADTQYF

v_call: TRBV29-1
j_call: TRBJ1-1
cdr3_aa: CSVEADMNTEAFF

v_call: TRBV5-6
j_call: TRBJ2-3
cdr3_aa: CASSPNLGTSGGVWADTQYF

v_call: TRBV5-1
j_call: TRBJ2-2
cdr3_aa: CASSFGQGENSVTWELFF

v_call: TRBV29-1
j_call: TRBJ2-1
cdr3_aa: CSSEGSYNEQFF

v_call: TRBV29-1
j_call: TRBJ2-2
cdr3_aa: CSVLGLGTTGELFF

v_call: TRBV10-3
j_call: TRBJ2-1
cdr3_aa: CAISGDYTGRATNYNEQFF

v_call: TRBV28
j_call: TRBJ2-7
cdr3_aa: CAISRPGQGTYEQYF

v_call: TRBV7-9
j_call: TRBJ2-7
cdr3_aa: CASSSKQGYEQYF

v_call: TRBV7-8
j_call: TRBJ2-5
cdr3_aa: CASSSRSGSTETQYF

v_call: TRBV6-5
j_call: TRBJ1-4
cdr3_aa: CASSLTREHPTNEKLFF

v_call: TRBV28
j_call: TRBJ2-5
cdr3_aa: CASTLGLAGYQETQYF

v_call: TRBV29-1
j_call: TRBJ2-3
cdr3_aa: CSVPDRLAGDFFTQYF

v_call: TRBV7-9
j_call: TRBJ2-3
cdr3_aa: CASSSSGSSDTQYF

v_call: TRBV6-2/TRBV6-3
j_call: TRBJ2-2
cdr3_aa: CASSLEGRGIGELFF

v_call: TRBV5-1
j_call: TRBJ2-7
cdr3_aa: CASSLGTGVNEQYF

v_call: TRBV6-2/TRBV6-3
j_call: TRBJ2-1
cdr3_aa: CASRRTSGGYNEQFF